The sequence of this T cell receptor beta chain was determined in a study of T cells in localized non-small cell lung cancer. Study conclusions and caveats: Appearance in adjacent lung was seen for a median around 58 of the top 100 tumor clones. Uninvolved adjacent lung had the highest recorded T cell clonality, with tumor below it.

This clone was recorded only once. Its target is unknown. Sequencing used immunoSEQ multiplex PCR; TCRdb keeps in-frame clones, though not all of them. The sample includes 70,000 to 85,000 clones, approximately 84% of them seen just once. Material: peripheral blood, obtained before any cancer treatment. This clonotype originated in a female donor over 55 with stage I lung adenocarcinoma.

This chain's CDR3 is CASSGAGRSYEQYF. For the CDR3, the DNA is TGTGCCAGCAGTGGGGCAGGACGCTCCTACGAGCAGTACTTC. This chain joins TRBV6-1 and TRBJ2-7; D not certain. Germline CDR1 and CDR2: MNHNS and SASEGT. Trimming removed 4 bases at V and 0 bases at J, with 10 bases between. This CDR3 is 14 amino acids long.